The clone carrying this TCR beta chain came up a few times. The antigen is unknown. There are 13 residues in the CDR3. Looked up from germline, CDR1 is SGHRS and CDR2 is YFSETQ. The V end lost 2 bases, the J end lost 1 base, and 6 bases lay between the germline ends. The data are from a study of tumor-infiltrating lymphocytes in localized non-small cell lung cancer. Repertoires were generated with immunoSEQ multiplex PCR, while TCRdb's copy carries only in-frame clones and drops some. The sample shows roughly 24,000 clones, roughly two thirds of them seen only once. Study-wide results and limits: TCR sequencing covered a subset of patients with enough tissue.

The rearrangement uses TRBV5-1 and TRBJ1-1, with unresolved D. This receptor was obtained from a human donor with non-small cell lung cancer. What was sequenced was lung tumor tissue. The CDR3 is CASSFTANTEAFF. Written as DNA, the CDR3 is TGCGCCAGCAGCTTCACAGCGAACACTGAAGCTTTCTTT. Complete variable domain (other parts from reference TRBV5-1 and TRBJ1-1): KAGVTQTPRYLIKTRGQQVTLSCSPISGHRSVSWYQQTPGQGLQFLFEYFSETQRNKGNFPGRFSGRQFSNSRSEMNVSTLELGDSALYLCASSFTANTEAFFGQGTRLTVV.